One sample yielded the 11 T cell receptor beta chains listed below, sequenced in a study of blood T cell repertoires in COVID-19. The assay was immunoSEQ multiplex PCR, and TCRdb's table has in-frame clones only and misses some. Among about 94,000 clones listed, 80% to 90% were seen once. Sequenced: peripheral blood. The receptors shown here come from a human donor with acute or convalescent COVID-19. The donor label of this sample is uncertain.

The rearrangement uses TRBV5-1 and TRBJ2-7; 10 bases match TRBD2. Germline V gene lookup returns CDR1 SGHRS and CDR2 YFSETQ. The J segment lost 0 bases and the V segment lost 0 bases, leaving 3 bases of the junction unmatched. CDR3 length: 16 amino acids. The CDR3 coding sequence is TGCGCCAGCAGCTTGGGGGTAGCGGGGGGCTCCTACGAGCAGTACTTC. As protein: CASSLGVAGGSYEQYF.

This sequence joins TRBV28 and TRBJ2-1; 9 positions agree with TRBD2. This CDR3 has 15 residues. J was trimmed by 7 bases and V by 5 bases; bases with no gene match: 9. Germline V gene sequence: CDR1 MDHEN, CDR2 SYDVKM. Here the CDR3 DNA reads TGTGCCAGCAGTCCCAGCCTAGCGGGGACTAATGAGCAGTTCTTC. It is translated as CASSPSLAGTNEQFF.

The V gene is TRBV5-6, the J gene TRBJ1-6, with a weak D call TRBD1 (5 bases). The CDR3 runs 15 residues. Looked up from germline, CDR1 is SGHDT and CDR2 is YYEEEE. The V end lost 0 bases, the J end lost 8 bases, and 12 bases lay between the germline ends. In DNA form, the CDR3 reads TGTGCCAGCAGCTTGGAGGCCCCAGGGTATTCACCCCTCCACTTT. This sequence encodes CASSLEAPGYSPLHF.

The genes are TRBV6-5 and TRBJ1-4; 8 bases align to TRBD1. CDR3 length equals 14 residues. The trim removed 6 bases at V and 4 bases at J, leaving 4 bases unmatched. Germline V gives CDR1 MNHEY, CDR2 SVGAGI. CDR3 nucleotides: TGTGCCAGCAGCCGGACAGGGTTTAATGAAAAACTGTTTTTT. Its protein is CASSRTGFNEKLFF.

This chain links TRBV28 with TRBJ1-6, with 8 nucleotides matching TRBD1. V was pared by 8 bases and J by 9 bases, with 6 bases of the junction left unmatched. This CDR3 spans 13 amino acids. Per germline, CDR1 MDHEN and CDR2 SYDVKM. Written as DNA, the CDR3 is TGTGCCAGCCGCCAGGGGGCAGTTTCACCCCTCCACTTT. It codes for CASRQGAVSPLHF.

This clone was seen only a few times. The genes are TRBV30 and TRBJ2-5; 10 nucleotides line up with TRBD2. This CDR3 comprises 15 residues. The germline V gene has CDR1 GTSNPN and CDR2 SVGIG (reference sequence). Unmatched junction bases numbered 8, after V lost 5 bases and J lost 2 bases. The CDR3 here is CAWAPAGGRQETQYF. Here the CDR3 DNA reads TGTGCCTGGGCCCCAGCGGGGGGGAGACAAGAGACCCAGTACTTC.

The V and J genes are TRBV11-2 and TRBJ2-3, with a weak D call TRBD1 (5 bases). Looked up from germline, CDR1 is SGHAT and CDR2 is FQNNGV. This CDR3 region has 13 residues. V dropped 0 bases and J dropped 4 bases, with 5 bases sitting between them. CDR3 in amino acids: CASSLDRADTQYF. CDR3 nucleotide sequence: TGTGCCAGCAGCTTAGACAGGGCAGATACGCAGTATTTT.

The rearrangement uses TRBV10-1 and TRBJ2-5; TRBD2 might be the D (5 bases). Germline loops: CDR1 WNHNN, CDR2 SYGVQD (reference sequence). The germline V and J ends were trimmed by 4 bases and 5 bases, with 17 bases remaining between them. This CDR3 has 15 residues. CDR3 amino acids: CASSAAGDLAETQYF. The CDR3 DNA reads as TGCGCCAGCAGTGCGGCCGGGGATTTGGCCGAGACCCAGTACTTC.

The rearrangement joins TRBV6-6 to TRBJ2-5; 16 bases are a match to TRBD2. Germline V gives CDR1 MNHNY, CDR2 SVGAGI (reference sequence). This CDR3 is built from 19 residues. V trimming: 5 bases; J trimming: 1 base; junction bases outside the gene matches: 10. CDR3 protein: CASSLSGTSGGAPQETQYF. CDR3 coding DNA: TGTGCCAGCAGTCTGAGCGGGACTAGCGGGGGGGCTCCCCAAGAGACCCAGTACTTC.

V and J are TRBV19 and TRBJ1-1; TRBD1 agrees at 10 bases. Trimming cost V 2 bases and J 0 bases; bases outside gene matches: 3. CDR1 and CDR2 (germline): LNHDA, SQIVND (reference sequence). The CDR3 loop spans 16 amino acids. The CDR3 region has the DNA TGTGCCAGTAGTATATGGACAGGGGGGATGAACACTGAAGCTTTCTTT. Its protein product is CASSIWTGGMNTEAFF.

CDR3 DNA: TGCGCCAGCAGCTCCCTGGAGGGATACAATGAGCAGTTCTTC. As protein: CASSSLEGYNEQFF. The genes are TRBV5-1 and TRBJ2-1, with D perhaps TRBD2 (6 bases). The CDR3 is made up of 14 amino acids. Germline values: CDR1 SGHRS, CDR2 YFSETQ. V was shortened by 3 bases and J by 4 bases, with 11 bases between the two germline ends.